These 6 T cell receptor beta chains came from one sample sequenced in a study of cytomegalovirus exposure and HLA in healthy donors. 60 Vbeta and 13 Jbeta primers were used in PCR. The protocol was immunoSEQ multiplex PCR, while the TCRdb copy is restricted to in-frame clones and leaves out a portion. The data hold 95,000 to 100,000 clones, with over 8% observed a single time. Sequences were obtained from PBMCs. These receptors were obtained from a man aged 50 to 59 in good health and CMV-seropositive.

This chain uses TRBV6-1 with TRBJ2-2; D perhaps matches TRBD1 (6 bases). V dropped 5 bases and J dropped 8 bases, with 12 bases sitting between them. Germline V gene sequence: CDR1 MNHNS, CDR2 SASEGT. This CDR3 comprises 13 residues. The CDR3 is CASSPLGAGELFF. The CDR3 DNA sequence: TGTGCCAGCAGTCCTTTGGGGGCAGGGGAGCTGTTTTTT.

There are a few counts of this clone. The V gene is TRBV5-4, the J gene TRBJ2-7; 9 bases fit TRBD2. The V gene's germline CDR1 is SGHNT and CDR2 YYREEE (reference sequence). V lost 8 bases to trimming and J lost 5 bases; unmatched junction nucleotides: 14. The CDR3 contains 15 residues. Written as DNA, the CDR3 is TGTGCCAGTACGTTGTTAATAGCGGGAGTTAACGAGCAGTACTTC. Translation: CASTLLIAGVNEQYF. The whole variable domain, remainder taken from reference TRBV5-4 and TRBJ2-7, is ETGVTQSPTHLIKTRGQQVTLRCSSQSGHNTVSWYQQALGQGPQFIFQYYREEENGRGNFPPRFSGLQFPNYSSELNVNALELDDSALYLCASTLLIAGVNEQYFGPGTRLTVT.

This clone was recorded many times. The genes are TRBV27 and TRBJ2-2, with D maybe TRBD1 (5 bases). From germline, CDR1 is MNHEY and CDR2 SMNVEV (reference sequence). CDR3 size: 15 residues. Between the trimmed V and J ends, which lost 7 bases and 2 bases, there was a span of 14 bases. CDR3 DNA: TGTGCCAGCAAGGGGTGGCAGGGCAACACCGGGGAGCTGTTTTTT. Translating gives CASKGWQGNTGELFF.

The rearrangement links TRBV27 to TRBJ1-4; TRBD1 might be the D (6 bases). Germline V CDR1 and CDR2: MNHEY, SMNVEV (reference sequence). V was cut by 3 bases and J by 0 bases, with 8 bases left in between. This CDR3 contains 15 residues. CDR3 loop: CASSFRQATNEKLFF. The CDR3 coding sequence is TGTGCCAGCAGTTTCCGACAGGCAACTAATGAAAAACTGTTTTTT.

CDR3 in amino acids: CASSLVGGGWGTDTQYF. The CDR3 nucleotides read TGTGCCAGCAGCTTGGTGGGGGGGGGCTGGGGCACAGATACGCAGTATTTT. The chain has TRBV5-6 and TRBJ2-3, with D perhaps matching TRBD2 (7 bases). CDR1 SGHDT and CDR2 YYEEEE come from the germline V gene. This CDR3 has 17 residues. V was clipped by 0 bases and J by 1 base, with 15 bases between them.

The rearrangement joins TRBV7-2 to TRBJ2-5, with D possibly TRBD2 on 5 matching bases. The J call is uncertain, as TRBJ2-7 better fits the DNA end. The CDR3 is 14 amino acids. CDR1 is SGHTA and CDR2 is FQGNSA in the germline V gene. In DNA, the CDR3 is TGTGCCAGCAGCTTAGATGGGAGCTCCTACGAGCAGTACTTC. Translation: CASSLDGSSYEQYF.